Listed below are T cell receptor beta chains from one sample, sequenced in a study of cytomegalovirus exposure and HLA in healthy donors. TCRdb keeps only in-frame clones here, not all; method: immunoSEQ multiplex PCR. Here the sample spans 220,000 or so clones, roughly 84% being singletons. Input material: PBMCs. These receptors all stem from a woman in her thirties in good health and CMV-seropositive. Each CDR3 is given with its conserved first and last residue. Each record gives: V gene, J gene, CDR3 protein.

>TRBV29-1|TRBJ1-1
CSVSLMNTEAFF
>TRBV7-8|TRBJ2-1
CASSFGGEQFF
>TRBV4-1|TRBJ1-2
CASSQVATTNYGYTF
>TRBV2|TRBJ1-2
CASSGDRTNYGYTF
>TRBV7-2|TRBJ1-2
CASSLSRDIYGYTF
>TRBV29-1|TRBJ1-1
CSVVGSDPNTEAFF
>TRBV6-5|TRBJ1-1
CASSPEPWGNTEAFF
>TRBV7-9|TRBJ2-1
CASSPLAGPYNEQFF
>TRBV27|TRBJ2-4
CASSANDWTASGYSKNIQYF
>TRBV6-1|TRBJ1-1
CASSGMNTEAFF